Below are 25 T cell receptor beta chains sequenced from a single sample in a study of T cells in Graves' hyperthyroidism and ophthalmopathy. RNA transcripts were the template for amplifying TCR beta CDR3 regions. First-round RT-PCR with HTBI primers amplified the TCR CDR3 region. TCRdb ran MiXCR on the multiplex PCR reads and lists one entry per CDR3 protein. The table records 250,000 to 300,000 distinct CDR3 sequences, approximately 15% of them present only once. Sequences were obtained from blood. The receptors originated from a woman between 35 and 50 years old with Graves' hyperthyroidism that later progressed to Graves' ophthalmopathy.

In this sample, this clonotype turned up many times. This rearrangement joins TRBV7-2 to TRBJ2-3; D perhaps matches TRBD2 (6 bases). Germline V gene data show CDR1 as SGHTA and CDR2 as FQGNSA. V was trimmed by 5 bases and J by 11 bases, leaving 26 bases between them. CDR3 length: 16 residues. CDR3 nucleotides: TGTGCCAGCAGCCACGACGGTATTAACGGGAGAGTCTTGCAGTATTTT. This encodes CASSHDGINGRVLQYF. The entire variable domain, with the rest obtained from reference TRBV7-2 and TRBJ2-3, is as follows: GAGVSQSPSNKVTEKGKDVELRCDPISGHTALYWYRQSLGQGLEFLIYFQGNSAPDKSGLPSDRFSAERTGGSVSTLTIQRTQQEDSAVYLCASSHDGINGRVLQYFGPGTRLTVL.

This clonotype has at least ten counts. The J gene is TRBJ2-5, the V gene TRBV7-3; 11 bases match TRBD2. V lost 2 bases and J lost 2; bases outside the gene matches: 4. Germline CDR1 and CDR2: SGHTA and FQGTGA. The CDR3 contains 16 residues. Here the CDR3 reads CASSLYPSGGQETQYF. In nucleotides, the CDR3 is TGTGCCAGCAGCTTATACCCTAGCGGGGGGCAAGAGACCCAGTACTTC.

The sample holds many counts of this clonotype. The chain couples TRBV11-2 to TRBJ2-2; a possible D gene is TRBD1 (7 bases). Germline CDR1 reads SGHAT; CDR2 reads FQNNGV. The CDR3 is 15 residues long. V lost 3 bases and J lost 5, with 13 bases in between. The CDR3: CASSFPQGGTGELFF. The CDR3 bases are TGTGCCAGCAGCTTCCCCCAGGGGGGAACCGGGGAGCTGTTTTTT. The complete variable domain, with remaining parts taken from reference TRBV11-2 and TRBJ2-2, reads EAGVAQSPRYKIIEKRQSVAFWCNPISGHATLYWYQQILGQGPKLLIQFQNNGVVDDSQLPKDRFSAERLKGVDSTLKIQPAKLEDSAVYLCASSFPQGGTGELFFGEGSRLTVL.

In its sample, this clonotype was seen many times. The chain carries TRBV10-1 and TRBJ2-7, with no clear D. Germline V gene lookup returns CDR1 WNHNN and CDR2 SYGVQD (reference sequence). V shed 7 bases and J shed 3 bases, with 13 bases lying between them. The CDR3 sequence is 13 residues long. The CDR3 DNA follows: TGCGCCAGCAAATTACGTGCGGACTACGAGCAGTACTTC. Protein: CASKLRADYEQYF.

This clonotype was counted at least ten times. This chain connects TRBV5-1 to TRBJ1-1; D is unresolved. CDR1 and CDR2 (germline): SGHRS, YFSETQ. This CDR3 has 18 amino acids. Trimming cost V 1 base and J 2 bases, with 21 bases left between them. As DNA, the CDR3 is TGCGCCAGCAGCTTGAGGTCCCAGGATTTCTCGCATAACACTGAAGCTTTCTTT. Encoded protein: CASSLRSQDFSHNTEAFF. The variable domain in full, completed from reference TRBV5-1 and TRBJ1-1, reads KAGVTQTPRYLIKTRGQQVTLSCSPISGHRSVSWYQQTPGQGLQFLFEYFSETQRNKGNFPGRFSGRQFSNSRSEMNVSTLELGDSALYLCASSLRSQDFSHNTEAFFGQGTRLTVV.

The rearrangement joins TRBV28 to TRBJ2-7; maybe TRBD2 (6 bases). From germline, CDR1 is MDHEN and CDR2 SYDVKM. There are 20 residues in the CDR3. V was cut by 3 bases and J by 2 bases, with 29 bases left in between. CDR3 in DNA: TGTGCCAGCAGTTTTCTGCCCCCGTCCCCAGGAGGGACGGCTCCCTACGAGCAGTACTTC. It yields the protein CASSFLPPSPGGTAPYEQYF.

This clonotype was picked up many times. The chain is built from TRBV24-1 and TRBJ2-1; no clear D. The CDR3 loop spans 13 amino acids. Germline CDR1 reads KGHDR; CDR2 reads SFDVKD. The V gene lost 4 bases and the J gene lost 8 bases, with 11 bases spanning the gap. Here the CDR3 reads CATSDPDLDEQFF. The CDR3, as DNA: TGTGCCACCAGTGACCCGGACCTGGATGAGCAGTTCTTC.

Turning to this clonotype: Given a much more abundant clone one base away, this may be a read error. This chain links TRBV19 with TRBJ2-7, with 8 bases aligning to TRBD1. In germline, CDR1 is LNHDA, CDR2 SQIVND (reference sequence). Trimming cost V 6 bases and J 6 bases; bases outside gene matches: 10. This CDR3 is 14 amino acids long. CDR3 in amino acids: CASSSGTGACEQYF. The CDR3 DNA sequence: TGTGCCAGTAGCTCCGGGACAGGCGCCTGCGAGCAGTACTTC.

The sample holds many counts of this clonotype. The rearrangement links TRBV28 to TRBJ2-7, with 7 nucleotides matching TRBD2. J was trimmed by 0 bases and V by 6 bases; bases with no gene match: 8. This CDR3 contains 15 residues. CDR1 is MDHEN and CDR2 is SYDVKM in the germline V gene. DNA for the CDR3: TGTGCCAGCAGGCAACTAGCGAGAAGCTCCTACGAGCAGTACTTC. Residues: CASRQLARSSYEQYF.

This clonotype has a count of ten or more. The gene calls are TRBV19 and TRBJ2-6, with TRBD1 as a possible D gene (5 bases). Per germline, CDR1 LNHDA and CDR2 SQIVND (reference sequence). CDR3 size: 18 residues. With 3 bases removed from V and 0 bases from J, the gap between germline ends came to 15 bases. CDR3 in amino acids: CASSIPSGRASGANVLTF. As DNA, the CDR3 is TGTGCCAGTAGTATCCCCTCGGGCAGGGCCTCTGGGGCCAACGTCCTGACTTTC.

The CDR3 loop is CASSYPRQGSYEQYF. The CDR3 DNA reads TGTGCCAGCAGTTACCCGAGACAGGGTTCCTACGAGCAGTACTTC. The chain combines TRBV6-5 with TRBJ2-7, with 7 bases aligning to TRBD1. Germline CDR1 reads MNHEY; CDR2 reads SVGAGI. This CDR3 contains 15 residues. Trimming at V came to 2 bases and at J to 1 base, leaving 5 bases not matched to a gene.

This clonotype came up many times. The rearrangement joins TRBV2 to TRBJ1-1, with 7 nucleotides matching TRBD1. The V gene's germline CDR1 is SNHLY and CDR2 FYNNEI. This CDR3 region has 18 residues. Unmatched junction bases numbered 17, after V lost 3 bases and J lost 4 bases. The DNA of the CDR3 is TGTGCCAGCAGTGACGACGCGACAGGGACCTTGATTGCCACTGAAGCTTTCTTT. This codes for CASSDDATGTLIATEAFF.

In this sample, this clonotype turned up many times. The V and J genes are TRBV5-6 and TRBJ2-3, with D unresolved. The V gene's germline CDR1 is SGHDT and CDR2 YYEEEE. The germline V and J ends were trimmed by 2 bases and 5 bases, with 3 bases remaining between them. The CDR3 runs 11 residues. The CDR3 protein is CASSFQDTQYF. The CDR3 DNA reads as TGTGCCAGCAGCTTCCAAGATACGCAGTATTTT.

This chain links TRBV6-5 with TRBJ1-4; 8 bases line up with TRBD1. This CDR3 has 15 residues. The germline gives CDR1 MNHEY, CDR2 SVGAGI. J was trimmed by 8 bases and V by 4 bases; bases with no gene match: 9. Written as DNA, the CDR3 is TGTGCCAGCAGTTCCTCCGGACAGGGAGACGAAAAACTGTTTTTT. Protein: CASSSSGQGDEKLFF.

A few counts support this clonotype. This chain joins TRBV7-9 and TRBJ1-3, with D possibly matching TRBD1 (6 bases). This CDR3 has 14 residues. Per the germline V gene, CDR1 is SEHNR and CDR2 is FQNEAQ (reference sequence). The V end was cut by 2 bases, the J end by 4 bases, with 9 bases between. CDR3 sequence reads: CASSLTGKGNTIYF. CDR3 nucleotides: TGTGCCAGCAGCTTAACAGGGAAAGGAAACACCATATATTTT. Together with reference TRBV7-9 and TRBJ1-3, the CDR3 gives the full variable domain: DTGVSQNPRHKITKRGQNVTFRCDPISEHNRLYWYRQTLGQGPEFLTYFQNEAQLEKSRLLSDRFSAERPKGSFSTLEIQRTEQGDSAMYLCASSLTGKGNTIYFGEGSWLTVV.

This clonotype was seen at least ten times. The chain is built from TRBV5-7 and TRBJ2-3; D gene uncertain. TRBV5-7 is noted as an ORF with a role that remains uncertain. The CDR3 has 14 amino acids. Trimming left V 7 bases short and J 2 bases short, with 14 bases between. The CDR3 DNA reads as TGTGCCAGCTACGACTCGGAGTTCACAGATACGCAGTATTTT. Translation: CASYDSEFTDTQYF.

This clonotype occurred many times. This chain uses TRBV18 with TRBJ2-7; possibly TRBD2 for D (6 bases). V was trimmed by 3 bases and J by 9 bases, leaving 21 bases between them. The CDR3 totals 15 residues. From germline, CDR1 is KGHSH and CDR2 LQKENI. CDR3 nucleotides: TGTGCCAGCTCACCTACGGAGGGCGCCCGAAGAAGGCAGTACTTC. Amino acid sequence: CASSPTEGARRRQYF.

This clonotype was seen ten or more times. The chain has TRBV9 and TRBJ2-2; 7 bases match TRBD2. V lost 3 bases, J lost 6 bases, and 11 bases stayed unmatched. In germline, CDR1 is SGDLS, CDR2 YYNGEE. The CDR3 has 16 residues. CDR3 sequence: CASSAWGPLAAGELFF. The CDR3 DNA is TGTGCCAGCAGCGCCTGGGGACCCCTAGCGGCCGGGGAGCTGTTTTTT. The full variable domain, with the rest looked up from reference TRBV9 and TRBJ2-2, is DSGVTQTPKHLITATGQRVTLRCSPRSGDLSVYWYQQSLDQGLQFLIQYYNGEERAKGNILERFSAQQFPDLHSELNLSSLELGDSALYFCASSAWGPLAAGELFFGEGSRLTVL.

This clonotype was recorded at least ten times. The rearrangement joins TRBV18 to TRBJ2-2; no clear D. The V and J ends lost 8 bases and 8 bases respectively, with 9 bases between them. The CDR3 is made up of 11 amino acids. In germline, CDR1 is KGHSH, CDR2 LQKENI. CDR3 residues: CASQMRGELFF. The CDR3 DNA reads TGTGCCAGCCAGATGCGAGGGGAGCTGTTTTTT. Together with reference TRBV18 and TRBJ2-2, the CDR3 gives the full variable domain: NAGVMQNPRHLVRRRGQEARLRCSPMKGHSHVYWYRQLPEEGLKFMVYLQKENIIDESGMPKERFSAEFPKEGPSILRIQQVVRGDSAAYFCASQMRGELFFGEGSRLTVL.

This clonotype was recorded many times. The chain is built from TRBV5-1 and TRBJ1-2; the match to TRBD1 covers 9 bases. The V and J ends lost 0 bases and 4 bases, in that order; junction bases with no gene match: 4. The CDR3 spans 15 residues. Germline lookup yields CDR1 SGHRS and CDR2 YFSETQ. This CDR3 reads CASSLETGGSYGYTF. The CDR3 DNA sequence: TGCGCCAGCAGCTTGGAAACAGGGGGCAGCTATGGCTACACCTTC. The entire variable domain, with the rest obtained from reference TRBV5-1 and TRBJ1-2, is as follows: KAGVTQTPRYLIKTRGQQVTLSCSPISGHRSVSWYQQTPGQGLQFLFEYFSETQRNKGNFPGRFSGRQFSNSRSEMNVSTLELGDSALYLCASSLETGGSYGYTFGSGTRLTVV.

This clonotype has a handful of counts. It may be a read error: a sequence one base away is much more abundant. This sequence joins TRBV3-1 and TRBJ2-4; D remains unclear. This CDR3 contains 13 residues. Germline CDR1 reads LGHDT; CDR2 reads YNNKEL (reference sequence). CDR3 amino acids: CASGQGAKNIQYF. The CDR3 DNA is TGTGCCAGCGGCCAAGGGGCCAAAAACATTCAGTACTTC.

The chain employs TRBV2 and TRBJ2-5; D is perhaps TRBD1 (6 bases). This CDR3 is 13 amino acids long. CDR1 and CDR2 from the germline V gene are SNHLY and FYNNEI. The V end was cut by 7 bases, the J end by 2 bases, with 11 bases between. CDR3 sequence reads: CASNGQHQETQYF. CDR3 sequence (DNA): TGTGCCAGCAACGGACAGCATCAAGAGACCCAGTACTTC.

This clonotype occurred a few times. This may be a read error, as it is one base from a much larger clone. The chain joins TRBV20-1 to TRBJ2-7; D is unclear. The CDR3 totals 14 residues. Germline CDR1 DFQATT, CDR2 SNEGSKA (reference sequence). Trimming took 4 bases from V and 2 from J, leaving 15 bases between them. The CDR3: CSAKDILHTYEQYF. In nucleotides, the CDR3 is TGCAGTGCTAAAGATATACTGCACACCTACGAGCAGTACTTC.

CDR3 in DNA: TGTGCCAGCAGCTCTTTTAGATTGAGGTTCGGCGCCGAGACCCAGTACTTC. It yields the protein CASSSFRLRFGAETQYF. This chain links TRBV2 with TRBJ2-5; D is undetermined. Trimming removed 6 bases from V and 5 bases from J, with 25 bases in between. The CDR3 is 17 residues long. The germline V gene has CDR1 SNHLY and CDR2 FYNNEI.

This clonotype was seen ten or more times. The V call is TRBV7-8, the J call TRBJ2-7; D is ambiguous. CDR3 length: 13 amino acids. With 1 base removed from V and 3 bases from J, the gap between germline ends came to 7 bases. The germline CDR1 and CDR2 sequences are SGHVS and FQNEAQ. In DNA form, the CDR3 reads TGTGCCAGCAGCTTAGAGAGGATCTACGAGCAGTACTTC. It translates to CASSLERIYEQYF. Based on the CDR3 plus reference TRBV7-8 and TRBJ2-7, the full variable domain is GAGVSQSPRYKVAKRGQDVALRCDPISGHVSLFWYQQALGQGPEFLTYFQNEAQLDKSGLPSDRFFAERPEGSVSTLKIQRTQQEDSAVYLCASSLERIYEQYFGPGTRLTVT.